The 6 T cell receptor beta chains presented below share a single source sample, sequenced in a study of CD8 T cells in Susac syndrome. The RNA input was about 0.5 to 1 ug, and it was reverse transcribed with random hexamers. TCRdb passed the immunoSEQ multiplex PCR reads through MiXCR, listing each CDR3 protein once. Among about 150,000 distinct CDR3 sequences listed, 95% were seen once. Sample: CD8+ T cells from PBMCs. These receptors came from a human donor with multiple sclerosis.

The rearrangement links TRBV29-1 to TRBJ1-1; D remains ambiguous. Trimming removed 6 bases at V and 4 bases at J, with 12 bases between. Looked up from germline, CDR1 is SQVTM and CDR2 is ANQGSEA. This CDR3 region has 12 residues. The CDR3 DNA reads as TGCAGCGTAGAGTTTGCCGGCACTGAAGCTTTCTTT. Its translation is CSVEFAGTEAFF.

The chain is built from TRBV7-9 and TRBJ2-1; the D call may be TRBD1 or TRBD2 (5 bases each). V shed 4 bases and J shed 0 bases, with 7 bases lying between them. Per germline, CDR1 SEHNR and CDR2 FQNEAQ (reference sequence). The CDR3 runs to 14 residues. CDR3 DNA: TGTGCCAGCAGCTCAGGGAGCTCCTACAATGAGCAGTTCTTC. Translated: CASSSGSSYNEQFF.

The rearrangement links TRBV5-6 to TRBJ1-2; D may be TRBD1 (5 bases). The CDR3 has 16 residues. The ends were cut back, 4 bases at V and 4 bases at J, with 20 bases in the middle. CDR1 is SGHDT and CDR2 is YYEEEE in the germline V gene. CDR3 DNA sequence: TGTGCCAGCAGCCACCAGTCCAGGTGGGGGTTCTATGGCTACACCTTC. It specifies CASSHQSRWGFYGYTF.

J is TRBJ1-3 and V is TRBV27, with a tentative D call TRBD1 (6 bases). CDR1 is MNHEY, CDR2 SMNVEV, per germline (reference sequence). The CDR3 loop spans 14 amino acids. V was clipped by 6 bases and J by 4 bases, with 13 bases between them. CDR3 sequence (DNA): TGTGCCAGCAGGATGGCGGGGGCCGGAAACACCATATATTTT. Amino acid sequence: CASRMAGAGNTIYF.

V and J are TRBV19 and TRBJ1-1; D remains unclear. Trimming stripped 3 bases from V and 6 bases from J, with 11 bases between. The CDR3 is 13 residues long. Germline loops: CDR1 LNHDA, CDR2 SQIVND (reference sequence). CDR3 protein: CASSMPAGAEAFF. The CDR3 bases are TGTGCCAGTAGTATGCCCGCTGGCGCTGAAGCTTTCTTT.

The chain has TRBV7-9 and TRBJ1-1; D perhaps matches TRBD1 (5 bases). V was trimmed by 4 bases and J by 1 base, leaving 10 bases between them. The germline CDR1 and CDR2 sequences are SEHNR and FQNEAQ (reference sequence). There are 14 residues in the CDR3. The CDR3 region is CASSWADRNTEAFF. As DNA, the CDR3 is TGTGCCAGCAGCTGGGCCGACAGGAACACTGAAGCTTTCTTT.